The subject of this entry is one T cell receptor (beta chain). The antigen is undetermined. Trimming took 11 bases from V and 1 from J, leaving 34 bases between them. The CDR3 is made up of 20 amino acids. From germline, CDR1 is ENHRY and CDR2 SYGVKD. The data were obtained in a study of vaccination and CD4 T cells after COVID-19. As for treatment: approximately nine-day PBMC culture with coronavirus spike peptide pools or control peptides (ViraFEST assay). An Oncomine TCR Beta short-read assay was used to sequence the DNA from cultured CD4+ T cells. TCRdb independently ran MiXCR on the PCR reads; one entry per CDR3 protein. This sample carries approximately 8,500 distinct CDR3 sequences, roughly 65% of them seen once, and the ten largest clones take about 34%.

Sequenced: CD4+ T cells from blood, cultured in vitro. The genes are TRBV10-3 and TRBJ2-3, with TRBD2 as a possible D gene (7 bases). The clonotype originates from a human donor who had recovered from COVID-19. DNA for the CDR3: TGTGCCGCCAACAACTGGTCCGGGGGGCGGGATGGACTAGGCACAGATACGCAGTATTTT. Amino acids: CAANNWSGGRDGLGTDTQYF.